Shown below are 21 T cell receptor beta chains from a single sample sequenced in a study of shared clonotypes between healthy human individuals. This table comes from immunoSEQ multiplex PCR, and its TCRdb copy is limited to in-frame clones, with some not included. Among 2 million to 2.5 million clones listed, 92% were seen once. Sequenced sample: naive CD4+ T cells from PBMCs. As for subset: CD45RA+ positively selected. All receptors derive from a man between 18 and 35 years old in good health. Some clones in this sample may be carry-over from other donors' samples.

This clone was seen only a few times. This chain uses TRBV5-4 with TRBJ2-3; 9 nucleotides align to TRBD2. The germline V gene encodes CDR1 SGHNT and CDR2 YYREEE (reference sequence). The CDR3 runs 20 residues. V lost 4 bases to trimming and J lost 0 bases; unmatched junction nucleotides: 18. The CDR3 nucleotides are TGTGCCAGCAGCGCCTATAGCGTCCTAGCGGGAACCGAAAGCACAGATACGCAGTATTTT. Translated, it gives CASSAYSVLAGTESTDTQYF.

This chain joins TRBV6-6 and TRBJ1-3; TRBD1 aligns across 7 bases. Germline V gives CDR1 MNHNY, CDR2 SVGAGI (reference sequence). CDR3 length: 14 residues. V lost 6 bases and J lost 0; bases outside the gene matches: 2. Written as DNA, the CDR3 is TGTGCCAGCAGCGGGACAGCCTCTGGAAACACCATATATTTT. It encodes CASSGTASGNTIYF.

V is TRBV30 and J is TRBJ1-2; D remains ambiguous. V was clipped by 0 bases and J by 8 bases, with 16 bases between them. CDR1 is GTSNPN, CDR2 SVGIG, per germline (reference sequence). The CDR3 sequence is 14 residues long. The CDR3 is CAWSVEWGIGGYTF. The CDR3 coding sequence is TGTGCCTGGAGTGTAGAATGGGGAATTGGGGGCTACACCTTC. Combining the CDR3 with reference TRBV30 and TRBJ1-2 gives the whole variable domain SQTIHQWPATLVQPVGSPLSLECTVEGTSNPNLYWYRQAAGRGLQLLFYSVGIGQISSEVPQNLSASRPQDRQFILSSKKLLLSDSGFYLCAWSVEWGIGGYTFGSGTRLTVV.

CDR3 region: CASSRRTGSSYNEQFF. The DNA of the CDR3 is TGTGCCAGCAGCCGCCGGACAGGTAGCTCCTACAATGAGCAGTTCTTC. J is TRBJ2-1 and V is TRBV11-3, with 7 bases aligning to TRBD1. Germline V CDR1 and CDR2: SGHNT, YENEEA. There are 16 residues in the CDR3. The J segment lost 0 bases and the V segment lost 5 bases, leaving 7 bases of the junction unmatched.

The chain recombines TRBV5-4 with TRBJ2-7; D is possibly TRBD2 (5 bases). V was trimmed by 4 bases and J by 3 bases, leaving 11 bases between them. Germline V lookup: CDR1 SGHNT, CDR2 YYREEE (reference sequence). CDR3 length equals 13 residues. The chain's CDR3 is CASSLGVVYEQYF. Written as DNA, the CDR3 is TGTGCCAGCAGCCTGGGAGTCGTCTACGAGCAGTACTTC.

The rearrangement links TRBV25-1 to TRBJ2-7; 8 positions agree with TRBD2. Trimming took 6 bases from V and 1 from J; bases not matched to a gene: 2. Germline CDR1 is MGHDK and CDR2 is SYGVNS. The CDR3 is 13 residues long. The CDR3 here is CASRERESYEQYF. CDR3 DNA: TGTGCCAGCAGGGAGCGGGAGTCCTACGAGCAGTACTTC.

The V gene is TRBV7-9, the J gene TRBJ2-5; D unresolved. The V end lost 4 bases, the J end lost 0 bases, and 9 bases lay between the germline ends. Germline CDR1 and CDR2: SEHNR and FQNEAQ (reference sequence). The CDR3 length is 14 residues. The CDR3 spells CASSSIEYQETQYF. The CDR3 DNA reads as TGTGCCAGCAGCTCGATAGAGTACCAAGAGACCCAGTACTTC.

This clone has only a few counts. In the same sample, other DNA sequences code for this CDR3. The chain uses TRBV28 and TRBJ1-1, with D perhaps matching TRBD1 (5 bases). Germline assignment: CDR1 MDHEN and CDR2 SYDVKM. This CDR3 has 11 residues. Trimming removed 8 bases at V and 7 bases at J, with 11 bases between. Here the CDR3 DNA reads TGTGCCAGCTCACTTGGGGGTGAAGCTTTCTTT. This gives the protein CASSLGGEAFF.

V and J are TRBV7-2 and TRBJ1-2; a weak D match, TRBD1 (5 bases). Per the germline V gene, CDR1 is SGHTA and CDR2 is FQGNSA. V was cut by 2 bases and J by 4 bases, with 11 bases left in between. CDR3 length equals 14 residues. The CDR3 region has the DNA TGTGCCAGCAGCTTATATCGGGGCCCCTATGGCTACACCTTC. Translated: CASSLYRGPYGYTF.

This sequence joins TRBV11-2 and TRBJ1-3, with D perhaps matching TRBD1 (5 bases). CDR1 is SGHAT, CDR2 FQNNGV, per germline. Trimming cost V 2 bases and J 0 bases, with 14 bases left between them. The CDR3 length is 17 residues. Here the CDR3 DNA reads TGTGCCAGCAGCTTAAGGGGCGGACGGGACTCTGGAAACACCATATATTTT. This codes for CASSLRGGRDSGNTIYF.

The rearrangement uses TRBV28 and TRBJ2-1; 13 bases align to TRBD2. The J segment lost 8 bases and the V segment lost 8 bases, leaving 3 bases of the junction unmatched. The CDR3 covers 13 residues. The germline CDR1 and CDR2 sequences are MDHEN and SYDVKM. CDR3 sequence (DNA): TGTGCCAGCCGGACTAGCGGGAGCCATGAGCAGTTCTTC. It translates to CASRTSGSHEQFF.

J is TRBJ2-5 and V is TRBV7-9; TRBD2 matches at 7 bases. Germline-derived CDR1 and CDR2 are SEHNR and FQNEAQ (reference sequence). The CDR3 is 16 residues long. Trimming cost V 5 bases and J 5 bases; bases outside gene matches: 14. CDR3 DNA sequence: TGTGCCAGCAGCCGACGACGGGGGAGGGGAGTGGAGACCCAGTACTTC. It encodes CASSRRRGRGVETQYF.

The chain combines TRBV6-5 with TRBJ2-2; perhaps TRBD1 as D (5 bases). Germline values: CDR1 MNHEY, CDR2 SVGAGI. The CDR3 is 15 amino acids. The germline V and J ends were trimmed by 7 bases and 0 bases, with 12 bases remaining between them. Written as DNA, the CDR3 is TGTGCCAGCAACCGACAGAGCGCGAACACCGGGGAGCTGTTTTTT. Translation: CASNRQSANTGELFF.

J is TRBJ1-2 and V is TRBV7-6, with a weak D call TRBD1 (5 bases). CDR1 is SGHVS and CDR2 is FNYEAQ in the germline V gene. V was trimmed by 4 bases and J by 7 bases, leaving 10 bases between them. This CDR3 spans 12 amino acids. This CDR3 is CASSWAGGGYTF. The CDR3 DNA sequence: TGTGCCAGCAGCTGGGCGGGGGGTGGCTACACCTTC.

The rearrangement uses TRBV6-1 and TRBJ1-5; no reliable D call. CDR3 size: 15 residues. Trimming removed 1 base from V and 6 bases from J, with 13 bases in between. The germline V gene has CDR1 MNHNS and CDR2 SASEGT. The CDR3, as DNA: TGTGCCAGCAGTGAAGAGGGCGCCTTCGGTCAGCCCCAGCATTTT. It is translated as CASSEEGAFGQPQHF.

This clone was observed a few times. CDR3 in amino acids: CASSMTVNTEAFF. In DNA, the CDR3 is TGCGCCAGCAGCATGACTGTCAACACTGAAGCTTTCTTT. The rearrangement joins TRBV5-1 to TRBJ1-1; no definite D call. Germline CDR1 SGHRS, CDR2 YFSETQ. The CDR3 loop spans 13 amino acids. The ends were cut back, 4 bases at V and 2 bases at J, with 9 bases in the middle.

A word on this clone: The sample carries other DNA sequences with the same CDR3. CDR3 sequence reads: CASRDRGSGNTIYF. CDR3 in DNA: TGTGCCAGCAGGGACCGGGGTTCGGGAAACACCATATATTTT. The chain employs TRBV6-6 and TRBJ1-3, with no clear D. CDR1 is MNHNY and CDR2 is SVGAGI in the germline V gene (reference sequence). Trimming took off 6 bases at V and 4 bases at J, with 13 bases between the two ends. The CDR3 spans 14 residues.

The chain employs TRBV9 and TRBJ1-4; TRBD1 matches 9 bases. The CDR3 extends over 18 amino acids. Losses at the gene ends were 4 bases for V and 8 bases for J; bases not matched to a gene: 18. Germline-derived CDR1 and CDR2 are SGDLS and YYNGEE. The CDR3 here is CASSRTGTGPGMGEKLFF. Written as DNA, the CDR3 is TGTGCCAGCAGCCGTACCGGGACAGGGCCCGGGATGGGGGAAAAACTGTTTTTT.

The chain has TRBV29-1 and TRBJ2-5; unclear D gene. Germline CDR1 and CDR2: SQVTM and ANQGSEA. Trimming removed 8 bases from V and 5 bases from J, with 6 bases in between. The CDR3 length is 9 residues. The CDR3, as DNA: TGCAGCCATAGGGAGACCCAGTACTTC. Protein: CSHRETQYF.

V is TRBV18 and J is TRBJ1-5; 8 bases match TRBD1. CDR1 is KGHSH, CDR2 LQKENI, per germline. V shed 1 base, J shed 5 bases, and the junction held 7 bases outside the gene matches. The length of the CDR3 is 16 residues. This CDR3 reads CASSPQAGGVDQPQHF. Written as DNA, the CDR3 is TGTGCCAGCTCACCACAGGCAGGGGGCGTCGATCAGCCCCAGCATTTT.

CDR3: CASSEDWRGAQYF. In DNA form, the CDR3 reads TGTGCCAGCAGTGAGGACTGGCGGGGGGCCCAGTACTTC. The chain combines TRBV2 with TRBJ2-5; TRBD2 agrees at 8 bases. CDR3 length: 13 residues. The junction had 6 bases not matched to a gene; V was cut back by 3 bases and J by 9 bases. The germline V gene encodes CDR1 SNHLY and CDR2 FYNNEI.